This T cell receptor (beta chain) was profiled in a study of OX40 agonist ivuxolimab in advanced cancers. About the research overall: Patients were dosed with the agonistic anti-OX40 (CD134) antibody ivuxolimab.

Study-wide points: Dosing at 0.1 to 3.0 mg/kg was accompanied by clonal expansion of CD4+ and CD8+ blood T cells by week 6. Among expanded peripheral T cells, antigen specificity went undetermined. In general, CD8+ T cells held more expanded clones than CD4+ did, on average.

Sequencing was performed with immunoSEQ multiplex PCR; in TCRdb, only in-frame clones are kept and a portion is missing. The sample shows tens of thousands of clones, 86% of them seen only once. This clone has only a few counts. Its target is not known. Source: CD4+ or CD8+ T cells sorted from blood, taken in a trial of the OX40 agonist ivuxolimab. This receptor was obtained from an adult with an advanced solid tumor such as melanoma, head and neck, liver or kidney cancer.

The CDR3 protein is CASSLSQGDGYTF. DNA for the CDR3: TGTGCCAGCAGCCTCTCACAGGGTGATGGCTACACCTTC. The chain couples TRBV6-5 to TRBJ1-2, with D possibly being TRBD1 (6 bases). Germline-derived CDR1 and CDR2 are MNHEY and SVGAGI. The CDR3 has 13 amino acids. V was shortened by 6 bases and J by 6 bases, with 14 bases between the two germline ends.